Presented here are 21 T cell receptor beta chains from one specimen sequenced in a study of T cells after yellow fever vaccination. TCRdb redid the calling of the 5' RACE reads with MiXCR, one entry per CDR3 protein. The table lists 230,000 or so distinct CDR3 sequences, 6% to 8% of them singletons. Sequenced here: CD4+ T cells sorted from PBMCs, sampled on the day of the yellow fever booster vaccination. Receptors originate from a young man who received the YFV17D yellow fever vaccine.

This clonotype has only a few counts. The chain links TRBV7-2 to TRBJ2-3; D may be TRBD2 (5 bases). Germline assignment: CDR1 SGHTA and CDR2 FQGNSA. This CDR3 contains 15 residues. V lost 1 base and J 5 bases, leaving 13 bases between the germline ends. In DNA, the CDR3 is TGTGCCAGCAGCTTAGTGGCCTCGGCGGGAGATACGCAGTATTTT. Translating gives CASSLVASAGDTQYF.

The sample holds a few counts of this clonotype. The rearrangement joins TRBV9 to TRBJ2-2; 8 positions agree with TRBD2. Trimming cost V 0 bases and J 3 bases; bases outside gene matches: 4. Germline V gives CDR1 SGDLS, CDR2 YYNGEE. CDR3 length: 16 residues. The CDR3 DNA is TGTGCCAGCAGCGTAGCTACGACTAGCGACACCGGGGAGCTGTTTTTT. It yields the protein CASSVATTSDTGELFF.

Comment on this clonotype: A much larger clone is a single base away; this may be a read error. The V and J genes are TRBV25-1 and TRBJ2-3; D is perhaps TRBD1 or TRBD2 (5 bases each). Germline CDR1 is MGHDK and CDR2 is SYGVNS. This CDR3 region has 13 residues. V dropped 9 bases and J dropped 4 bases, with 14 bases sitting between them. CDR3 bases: TGTGCCAGGGCGACAGTTAGCGCAGATACGCAGTATTTT. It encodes CARATVSADTQYF.

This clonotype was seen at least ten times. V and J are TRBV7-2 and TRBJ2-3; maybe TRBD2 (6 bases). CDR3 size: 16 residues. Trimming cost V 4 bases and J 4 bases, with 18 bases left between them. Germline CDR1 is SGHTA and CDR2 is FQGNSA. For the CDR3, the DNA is TGTGCCAGCAGCTCGTATAGCGGCTCAGCGGCAGATACGCAGTATTTT. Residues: CASSSYSGSAADTQYF.

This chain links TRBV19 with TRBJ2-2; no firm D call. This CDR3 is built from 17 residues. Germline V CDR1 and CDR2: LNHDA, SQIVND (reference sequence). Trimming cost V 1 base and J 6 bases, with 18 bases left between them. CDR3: CASSIVRGGVSPGELFF. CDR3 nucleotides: TGTGCCAGTAGTATAGTCCGCGGTGGGGTCTCTCCCGGGGAGCTGTTTTTT.

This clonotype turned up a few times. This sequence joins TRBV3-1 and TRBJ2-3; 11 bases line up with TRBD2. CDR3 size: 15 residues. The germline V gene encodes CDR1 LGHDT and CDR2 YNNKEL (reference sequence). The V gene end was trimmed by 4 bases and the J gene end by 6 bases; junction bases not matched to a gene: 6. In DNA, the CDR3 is TGTGCCAGCAGCCTTACTAGCGGGAGTATGGATACGCAGTATTTT. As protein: CASSLTSGSMDTQYF.

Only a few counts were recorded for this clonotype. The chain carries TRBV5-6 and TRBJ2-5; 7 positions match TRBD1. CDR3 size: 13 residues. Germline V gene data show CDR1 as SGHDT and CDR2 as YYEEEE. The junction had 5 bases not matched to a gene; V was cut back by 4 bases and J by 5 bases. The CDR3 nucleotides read TGTGCCAGCAGCCGACAGGGTCGGGAGACCCAGTACTTC. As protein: CASSRQGRETQYF.

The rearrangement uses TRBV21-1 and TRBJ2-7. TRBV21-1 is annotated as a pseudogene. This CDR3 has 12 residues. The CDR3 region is CASSIPHYEQYF. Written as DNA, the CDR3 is TGTGCCAGCAGCATCCCTCACTACGAGCAGTACTTC.

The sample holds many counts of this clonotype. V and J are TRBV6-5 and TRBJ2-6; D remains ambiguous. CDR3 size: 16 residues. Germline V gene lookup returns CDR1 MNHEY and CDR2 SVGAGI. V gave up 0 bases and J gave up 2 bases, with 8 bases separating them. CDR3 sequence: CASSYSPWAGANVLTF. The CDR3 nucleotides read TGTGCCAGCAGTTACTCACCTTGGGCTGGGGCCAACGTCCTGACTTTC.

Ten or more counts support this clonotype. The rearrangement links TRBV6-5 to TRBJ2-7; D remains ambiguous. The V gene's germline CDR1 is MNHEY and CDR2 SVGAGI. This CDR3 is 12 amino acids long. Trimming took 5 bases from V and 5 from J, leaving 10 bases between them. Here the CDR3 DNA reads TGTGCCAGCAGTAAGCGTCTGGACGAGCAGTACTTC. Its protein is CASSKRLDEQYF.

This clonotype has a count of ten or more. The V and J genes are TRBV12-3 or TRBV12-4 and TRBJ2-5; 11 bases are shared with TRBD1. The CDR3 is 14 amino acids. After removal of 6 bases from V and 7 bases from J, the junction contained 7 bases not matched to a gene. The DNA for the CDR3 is TGTGCCAGCAGCACCGGACAGGGGGCAGGGACCCAGTACTTC. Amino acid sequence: CASSTGQGAGTQYF.

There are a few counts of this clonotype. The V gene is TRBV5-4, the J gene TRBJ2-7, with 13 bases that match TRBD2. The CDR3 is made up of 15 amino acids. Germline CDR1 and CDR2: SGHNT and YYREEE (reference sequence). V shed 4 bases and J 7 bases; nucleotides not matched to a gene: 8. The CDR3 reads CASSPTSGRANEQYF. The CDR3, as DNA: TGTGCCAGCAGCCCTACTAGCGGGAGGGCCAATGAGCAGTACTTC.

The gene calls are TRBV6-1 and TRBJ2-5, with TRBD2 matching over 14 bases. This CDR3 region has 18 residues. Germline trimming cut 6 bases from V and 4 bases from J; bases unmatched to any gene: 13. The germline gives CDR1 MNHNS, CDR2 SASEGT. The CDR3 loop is CASRPGLAGVSQGETQYF. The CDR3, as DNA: TGTGCCAGCAGACCGGGACTAGCGGGAGTGAGCCAGGGAGAGACCCAGTACTTC.

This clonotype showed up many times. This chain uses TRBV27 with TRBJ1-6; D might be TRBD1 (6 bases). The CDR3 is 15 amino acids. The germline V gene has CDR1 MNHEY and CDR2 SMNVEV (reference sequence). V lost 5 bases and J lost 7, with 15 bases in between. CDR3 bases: TGTGCCAGCAGTCAGGGACATACGGGGAATTCACCCCTCCACTTT. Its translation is CASSQGHTGNSPLHF.

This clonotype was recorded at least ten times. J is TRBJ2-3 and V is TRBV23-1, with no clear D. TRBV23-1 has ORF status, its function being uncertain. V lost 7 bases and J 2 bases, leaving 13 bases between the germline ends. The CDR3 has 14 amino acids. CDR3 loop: CASTLLVATDTQYF. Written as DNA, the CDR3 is TGCGCCAGCACTCTCCTCGTCGCCACAGATACGCAGTATTTT.

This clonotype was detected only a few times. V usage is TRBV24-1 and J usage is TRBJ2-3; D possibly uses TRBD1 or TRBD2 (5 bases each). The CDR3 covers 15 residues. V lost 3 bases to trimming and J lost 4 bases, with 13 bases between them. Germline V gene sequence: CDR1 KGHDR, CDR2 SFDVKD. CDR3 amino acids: CATSDARDRADTQYF. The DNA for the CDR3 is TGTGCCACCAGTGATGCCCGGGACCGGGCAGATACGCAGTATTTT.

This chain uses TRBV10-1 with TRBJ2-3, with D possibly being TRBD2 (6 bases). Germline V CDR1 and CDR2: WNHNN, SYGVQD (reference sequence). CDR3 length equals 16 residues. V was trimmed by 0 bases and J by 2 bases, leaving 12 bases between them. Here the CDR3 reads CASSESSGRVTDTQYF. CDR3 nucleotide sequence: TGCGCCAGCAGTGAGTCGAGCGGGCGGGTCACAGATACGCAGTATTTT.

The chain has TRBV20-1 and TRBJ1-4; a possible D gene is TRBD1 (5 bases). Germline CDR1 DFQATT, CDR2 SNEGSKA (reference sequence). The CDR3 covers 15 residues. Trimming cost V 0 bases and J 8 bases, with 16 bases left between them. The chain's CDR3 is CSARDPATSGEKLFF. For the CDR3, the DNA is TGCAGTGCTAGAGATCCAGCCACCTCAGGGGAAAAACTGTTTTTT.

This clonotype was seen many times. The chain's CDR3 is CSASMVEGVSYEQYF. CDR3 DNA: TGCAGTGCGTCGATGGTGGAAGGGGTATCCTACGAGCAGTACTTC. The genes are TRBV20-1 and TRBJ2-7, with D possibly matching TRBD1 (5 bases). The germline V gene has CDR1 DFQATT and CDR2 SNEGSKA (reference sequence). This CDR3 is built from 15 residues. V was clipped by 6 bases and J by 1 base, with 19 bases between them.

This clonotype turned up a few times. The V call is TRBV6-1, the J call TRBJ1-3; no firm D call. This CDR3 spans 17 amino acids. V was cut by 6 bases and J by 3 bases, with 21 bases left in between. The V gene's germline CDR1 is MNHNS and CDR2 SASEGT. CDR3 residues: CASRDTSKAASGNTIYF. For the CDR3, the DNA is TGTGCCAGCAGGGATACCTCCAAAGCCGCTAGTGGAAACACCATATATTTT.

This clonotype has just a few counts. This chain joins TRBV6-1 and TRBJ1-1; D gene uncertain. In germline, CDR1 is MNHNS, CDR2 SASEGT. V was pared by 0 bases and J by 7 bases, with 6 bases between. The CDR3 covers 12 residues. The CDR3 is CASSEALYEAFF. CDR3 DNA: TGTGCCAGCAGTGAAGCGCTTTATGAAGCTTTCTTT.